These 27 T cell receptor beta chains were all obtained from the same sample, sequenced in a study of tumour-infiltrating T cells in Burkitt lymphoma. The protocol was immunoSEQ multiplex PCR, while the TCRdb copy is restricted to in-frame clones and leaves out a portion. The data show under 5,500 clones, with about 86% seen just once and 12% held by the top ten. Sample: tumor tissue. Receptors originate from a human donor with diffuse large B-cell lymphoma. Some clones in this sample may be carry-over from other donors' samples.

The chain uses TRBV5-1 and TRBJ2-4; perhaps TRBD2 as D (5 bases). Trimming removed 6 bases from V and 0 bases from J, with 13 bases in between. The germline gives CDR1 SGHRS, CDR2 YFSETQ. The CDR3 is made up of 15 amino acids. CDR3: CASTEGALAKNIQYF. In DNA, the CDR3 is TGCGCCAGCACCGAGGGTGCTCTAGCCAAAAACATTCAGTACTTC.

V is TRBV12-2 and J is TRBJ2-3; the D call TRBD2 from the table was never checked on the DNA. TRBV12-2 is noted as a pseudogene. The CDR3 length is 21 residues. The CDR3: CASRLDIGRGLAGATTDTQYF. CDR3 DNA: TGTGCAAGTCGCTTAGATATAGGCAGGGGACTAGCGGGAGCCACGACAGATACGCAGTATTTT.

This chain joins TRBV11-2 and TRBJ2-2; D is possibly TRBD1 (5 bases). Trimming pared 1 base from V and 4 bases from J, leaving 16 bases between. Germline V gene data show CDR1 as SGHAT and CDR2 as FQNNGV. CDR3 length equals 17 residues. CDR3 loop: CASSLGPLHDSTGELFF. The CDR3, as DNA: TGTGCCAGCAGCTTAGGCCCCCTACACGACAGCACCGGGGAGCTGTTTTTT.

CDR3 protein: CASSLTSGDSYEQYF. The CDR3 region has the DNA TGTGCCAGCAGCTTAACTAGCGGGGATTCCTACGAGCAGTACTTC. The rearrangement joins TRBV7-2 to TRBJ2-7, with 10 bases fitting TRBD2. The CDR3 runs 15 residues. Looked up from germline, CDR1 is SGHTA and CDR2 is FQGNSA. The junction had 2 bases not matched to a gene; V was cut back by 2 bases and J by 1 base. The full variable domain, with the rest looked up from reference TRBV7-2 and TRBJ2-7, is GAGVSQSPSNKVTEKGKDVELRCDPISGHTALYWYRQSLGQGLEFLIYFQGNSAPDKSGLPSDRFSAERTGGSVSTLTIQRTQQEDSAVYLCASSLTSGDSYEQYFGPGTRLTVT.

The chain uses TRBV5-1 and TRBJ2-7; D unresolved. Trimming removed 0 bases at V and 1 base at J, with 5 bases between. Germline V gene lookup returns CDR1 SGHRS and CDR2 YFSETQ. The CDR3 runs 13 residues. The CDR3 loop reads CASSLVTSYEQYF. The CDR3 coding sequence is TGCGCCAGCAGCTTGGTAACTTCCTACGAGCAGTACTTC.

J is TRBJ1-1 and V is TRBV7-9, with D unresolved. The CDR3 has 14 amino acids. V lost 5 bases, J lost 5 bases, and 15 bases lay in between. Germline CDR1 SEHNR, CDR2 FQNEAQ (reference sequence). The CDR3, as DNA: TGTGCCAGCAGCCCTACCCAAGGTCATACTGAAGCTTTCTTT. Its translation: CASSPTQGHTEAFF.

The chain joins TRBV27 to TRBJ1-2, with no clear D. The germline CDR1 and CDR2 sequences are MNHEY and SMNVEV (reference sequence). This CDR3 contains 15 residues. V was trimmed by 5 bases and J by 3 bases, leaving 16 bases between them. The CDR3, as DNA: TGTGCCAGCAGTCCCCCAGGTCTGAAGGACTATGGCTACACCTTC. Encoded protein: CASSPPGLKDYGYTF.

This chain uses TRBV29-1 with TRBJ2-3, with D perhaps given as TRBD1 or TRBD2 (5 bases each). The CDR3 contains 15 residues. Trimming took 4 bases from V and 4 from J, leaving 18 bases between them. Germline V CDR1 and CDR2: SQVTM, ANQGSEA. The CDR3 sequence: CSVATLSGTSDTQYF. The CDR3 nucleotides read TGCAGCGTTGCCACCCTCAGTGGGACCTCAGATACGCAGTATTTT.

This chain links TRBV29-1 with TRBJ1-2; TRBD1 matches at 7 bases. This CDR3 is built from 13 residues. In germline, CDR1 is SQVTM, CDR2 ANQGSEA. V dropped 4 bases and J dropped 3; count of bases not matched to a gene: 5. This chain's CDR3 is CSVVNRGDYGYTF. CDR3 sequence (DNA): TGCAGCGTTGTTAACAGGGGAGACTATGGCTACACCTTC.

The V gene is TRBV29-1, the J gene TRBJ2-5; no clear D gene. Deletions cut 8 bases from V and 3 bases from J, with 13 bases between. This CDR3 spans 12 amino acids. Germline values: CDR1 SQVTM, CDR2 ANQGSEA. The CDR3: CSTGLGKETQYF. CDR3 in DNA: TGCAGCACGGGTTTGGGCAAAGAGACCCAGTACTTC.

The chain combines TRBV6-5 with TRBJ2-2; TRBD1 aligns across 7 bases. CDR3 size: 12 residues. The J segment lost 8 bases and the V segment lost 5 bases, leaving 2 bases of the junction unmatched. Germline CDR1 and CDR2: MNHEY and SVGAGI. The CDR3 protein is CASSDRVGELFF. The CDR3 DNA sequence: TGTGCCAGCAGTGACAGGGTTGGGGAGCTGTTTTTT.

The rearrangement uses TRBV4-1 and TRBJ1-5; D unresolved. Germline V lookup: CDR1 MGHRA, CDR2 YSYEKL. This CDR3 contains 16 residues. Trimming took off 4 bases at V and 5 bases at J, with 18 bases between the two ends. CDR3 bases: TGCGCCAGCAGCCTGATAGTGGGCAGGCCTGATCAGCCCCAGCATTTT. Translated: CASSLIVGRPDQPQHF.

This clone was counted between two and nine times. The V call is TRBV28, the J call TRBJ2-4; D perhaps matches TRBD2 (7 bases). Germline CDR1 and CDR2: MDHEN and SYDVKM. There are 14 residues in the CDR3. Trimming cost V 6 bases and J 7 bases, with 16 bases left between them. CDR3 in amino acids: CASSLGGAGNIQYF. The CDR3 DNA reads as TGTGCCAGCAGCCTGGGGGGGGCTGGGAACATTCAGTACTTC.

The chain combines TRBV18 with TRBJ1-1; no reliable D call. V was shortened by 3 bases and J by 1 base, with 12 bases between the two germline ends. Germline CDR1 and CDR2: KGHSH and LQKENI. The CDR3 sequence is 15 residues long. As DNA, the CDR3 is TGTGCCAGCTCACCTTCCGCTGCGGGGAACACTGAAGCTTTCTTT. Translating gives CASSPSAAGNTEAFF.

V gene TRBV11-1 combines with J gene TRBJ2-7, with 9 bases matching TRBD2. The CDR3 consists of 15 residues. The trim removed 4 bases at V and 2 bases at J, leaving 6 bases unmatched. Per the germline V gene, CDR1 is SGHAT and CDR2 is FQDESV (reference sequence). CDR3 nucleotide sequence: TGTGCCAGCAGCTCCCCCGGGACTAGCACCTACGAGCAGTACTTC. It yields the protein CASSSPGTSTYEQYF. Full variable domain (rest looked up from reference TRBV11-1 and TRBJ2-7): EAEVAQSPRYKITEKSQAVAFWCDPISGHATLYWYRQILGQGPELLVQFQDESVVDDSQLPKDRFSAERLKGVDSTLKIQPAELGDSAMYLCASSSPGTSTYEQYFGPGTRLTVT.

The chain carries TRBV6-5 and TRBJ1-1, with a tentative D call TRBD1 (5 bases). Germline-derived CDR1 and CDR2 are MNHEY and SVGAGI. The CDR3 runs 14 residues. V was clipped by 5 bases and J by 1 base, with 11 bases between them. For the CDR3, the DNA is TGTGCCAGCAGTCCGGGGCTATCGAACACTGAAGCTTTCTTT. Its translation is CASSPGLSNTEAFF.

The CDR3 loop reads CASSPGTDQPQHF. The CDR3 bases are TGTGCCAGCTCACCAGGGACGGACCAGCCCCAGCATTTT. The chain combines TRBV18 with TRBJ1-5; D is possibly TRBD1 (5 bases). V was shortened by 2 bases and J by 7 bases, with 9 bases between the two germline ends. Germline V CDR1 and CDR2: KGHSH, LQKENI. The CDR3 covers 13 residues.

The rearrangement links TRBV5-1 to TRBJ1-2; unclear D gene. Germline values: CDR1 SGHRS, CDR2 YFSETQ. The CDR3 totals 14 residues. Trimming shortened V by 4 bases and J by 6 bases, and 16 bases separated the two germline ends. In DNA form, the CDR3 reads TGCGCCAGCAGCGGCCACGGGCTAATTAATGGCTACACCTTC. It translates to CASSGHGLINGYTF.

The chain carries TRBV14 and TRBJ1-1; D might be TRBD1 (5 bases). V was shortened by 1 base and J by 1 base, with 19 bases between the two germline ends. The CDR3 is 18 amino acids. CDR1 is SGHDN and CDR2 is FVKESK in the germline V gene. This chain's CDR3 is CASSQGLGKGRTNTEAFF. CDR3 in DNA: TGTGCCAGCAGCCAAGGATTGGGCAAGGGGCGGACGAACACTGAAGCTTTCTTT.

The CDR3 protein is CSLEGVREQFF. The CDR3 DNA reads as TGCAGTTTGGAAGGGGTAAGGGAGCAGTTCTTC. The chain recombines TRBV20-1 with TRBJ2-1, with D maybe TRBD1 (5 bases). Germline V gives CDR1 DFQATT, CDR2 SNEGSKA (reference sequence). The V end was cut by 8 bases, the J end by 10 bases, with 15 bases between. This CDR3 region has 11 residues.

The rearrangement links TRBV7-9 to TRBJ1-2, with D perhaps matching TRBD1 (5 bases). Trimming pared 5 bases from V and 2 bases from J, leaving 12 bases between. From germline, CDR1 is SEHNR and CDR2 FQNEAQ (reference sequence). The length of the CDR3 is 14 residues. CDR3 nucleotides: TGTGCCAGCAGCGCCACGGGGGTGAACTATGGCTACACCTTC. Amino acid sequence: CASSATGVNYGYTF.

The chain joins TRBV6-6 to TRBJ1-5; the D gene is possibly TRBD1 (5 bases). V was trimmed by 4 bases and J by 5 bases, leaving 6 bases between them. CDR3 length: 12 residues. Per the germline V gene, CDR1 is MNHNY and CDR2 is SVGAGI (reference sequence). The CDR3 reads CASSLGDQPQHF. The DNA of the CDR3 is TGTGCCAGCAGTTTGGGGGATCAGCCCCAGCATTTT.

This clone was observed once. The rearrangement uses TRBV5-1 and TRBJ1-1; D unclear. Germline V gene lookup returns CDR1 SGHRS and CDR2 YFSETQ. The V end lost 1 base, the J end lost 2 bases, and 12 bases lay between the germline ends. The CDR3 totals 15 residues. The chain's CDR3 is CASSLRPGPNTEAFF. Here the CDR3 DNA reads TGCGCCAGCAGCTTGCGACCGGGCCCCAACACTGAAGCTTTCTTT.

V and J are TRBV30 and TRBJ1-1; D not resolved. This CDR3 spans 12 amino acids. Germline assignment: CDR1 GTSNPN and CDR2 SVGIG (reference sequence). The V end lost 8 bases, the J end lost 7 bases, and 17 bases lay between the germline ends. The CDR3 here is CARSIRSYEAFF. Here the CDR3 DNA reads TGTGCCCGGTCAATCCGGAGTTATGAAGCTTTCTTT.

The chain recombines TRBV5-4 with TRBJ2-2, with 8 bases fitting TRBD2. The CDR3 totals 15 residues. Trimming removed 0 bases from V and 6 bases from J; junction bases left unmatched: 4. Germline V gene sequence: CDR1 SGHNT, CDR2 YYREEE (reference sequence). The CDR3, as DNA: TGTGCCAGCAGCTTGGTAGCGGGGAGGTCCGGGGAGCTGTTTTTT. It yields the protein CASSLVAGRSGELFF.

CDR3 in DNA: TGCGCCAGCAGCTTGGACTCCGGATGGACCCAGTACTTC. This translates into CASSLDSGWTQYF. This chain links TRBV5-1 with TRBJ2-5; D is unclear. This CDR3 contains 13 residues. Trimming left V 0 bases short and J 7 bases short, with 10 bases between. Germline CDR1 reads SGHRS; CDR2 reads YFSETQ. Based on the CDR3 plus reference TRBV5-1 and TRBJ2-5, the full variable domain is KAGVTQTPRYLIKTRGQQVTLSCSPISGHRSVSWYQQTPGQGLQFLFEYFSETQRNKGNFPGRFSGRQFSNSRSEMNVSTLELGDSALYLCASSLDSGWTQYFGPGTRLLVL.

V gene TRBV20-1 combines with J gene TRBJ1-2, with D uncertain. Trimming took 7 bases from V and 8 from J, leaving 14 bases between them. The CDR3 totals 11 residues. In germline, CDR1 is DFQATT, CDR2 SNEGSKA (reference sequence). This CDR3 is CSGFRREGYTF. In DNA form, the CDR3 reads TGCAGTGGGTTCAGGAGGGAAGGCTACACCTTC.